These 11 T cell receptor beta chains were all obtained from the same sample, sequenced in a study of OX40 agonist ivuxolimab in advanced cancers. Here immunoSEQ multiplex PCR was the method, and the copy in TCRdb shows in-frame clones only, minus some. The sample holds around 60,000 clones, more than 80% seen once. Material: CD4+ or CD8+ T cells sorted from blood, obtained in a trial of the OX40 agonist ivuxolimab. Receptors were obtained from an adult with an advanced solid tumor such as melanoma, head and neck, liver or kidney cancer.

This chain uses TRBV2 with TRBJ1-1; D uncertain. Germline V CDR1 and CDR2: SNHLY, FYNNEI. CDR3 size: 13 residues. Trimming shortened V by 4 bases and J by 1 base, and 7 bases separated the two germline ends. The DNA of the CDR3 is TGTGCCAGCAGTGTCGAGGGGAACACTGAAGCTTTCTTT. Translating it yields CASSVEGNTEAFF.

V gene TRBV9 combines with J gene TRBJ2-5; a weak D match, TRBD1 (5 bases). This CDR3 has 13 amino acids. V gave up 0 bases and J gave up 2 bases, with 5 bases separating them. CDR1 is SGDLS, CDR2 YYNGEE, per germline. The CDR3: CASSVGQQETQYF. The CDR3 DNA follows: TGTGCCAGCAGCGTAGGACAGCAAGAGACCCAGTACTTC.

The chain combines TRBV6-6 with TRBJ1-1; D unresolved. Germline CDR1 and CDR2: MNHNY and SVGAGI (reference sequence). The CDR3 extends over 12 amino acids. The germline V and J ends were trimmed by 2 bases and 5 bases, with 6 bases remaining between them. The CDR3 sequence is CASSYTGTEAFF. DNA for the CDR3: TGTGCCAGCAGTTACACGGGGACTGAAGCTTTCTTT.

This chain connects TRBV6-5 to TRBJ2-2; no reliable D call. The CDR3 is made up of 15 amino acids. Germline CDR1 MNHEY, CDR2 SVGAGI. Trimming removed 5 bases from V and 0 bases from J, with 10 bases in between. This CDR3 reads CASSTGPPNTGELFF. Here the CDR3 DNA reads TGTGCCAGCAGTACCGGACCCCCGAACACCGGGGAGCTGTTTTTT.

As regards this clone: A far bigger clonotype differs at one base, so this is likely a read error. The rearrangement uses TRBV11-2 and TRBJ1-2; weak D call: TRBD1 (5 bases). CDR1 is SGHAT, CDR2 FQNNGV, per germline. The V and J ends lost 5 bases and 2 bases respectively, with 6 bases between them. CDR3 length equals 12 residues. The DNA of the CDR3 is TGTGCCAGCAGCCGGGACAACTATGGCTACACCTTC. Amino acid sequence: CASSRDNYGYTF.

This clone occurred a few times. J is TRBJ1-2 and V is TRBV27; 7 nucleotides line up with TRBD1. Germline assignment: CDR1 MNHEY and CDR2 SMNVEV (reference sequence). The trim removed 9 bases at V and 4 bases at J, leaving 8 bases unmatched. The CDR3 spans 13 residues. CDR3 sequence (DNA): TGTGCCAGAAACTACAGGGGCCCCTATGGCTACACCTTC. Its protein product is CARNYRGPYGYTF.

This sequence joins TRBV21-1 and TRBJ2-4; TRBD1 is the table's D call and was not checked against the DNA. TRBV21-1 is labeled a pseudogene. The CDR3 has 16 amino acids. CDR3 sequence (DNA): TGTGCCAGCAGCAAAAAAGACAGGGGGCCCAAAAACATTCAGTACTTC. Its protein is CASSKKDRGPKNIQYF.

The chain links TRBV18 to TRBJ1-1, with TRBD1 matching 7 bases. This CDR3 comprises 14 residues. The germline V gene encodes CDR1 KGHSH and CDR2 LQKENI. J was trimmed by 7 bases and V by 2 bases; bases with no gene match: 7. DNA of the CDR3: TGTGCCAGCTCACCAGGGCAGGGGGAGGTTGAAGCTTTCTTT. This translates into CASSPGQGEVEAFF.

The CDR3 nucleotides are TGTGCCACCGGTACCGGGACAGGTGAAACAGATACGCAGTATTTT. Its protein is CATGTGTGETDTQYF. The chain uses TRBV2 and TRBJ2-3; 8 nucleotides match TRBD1. Trimming removed 10 bases from V and 3 bases from J; junction bases left unmatched: 12. Germline V CDR1 and CDR2: SNHLY, FYNNEI. CDR3 length equals 15 residues.

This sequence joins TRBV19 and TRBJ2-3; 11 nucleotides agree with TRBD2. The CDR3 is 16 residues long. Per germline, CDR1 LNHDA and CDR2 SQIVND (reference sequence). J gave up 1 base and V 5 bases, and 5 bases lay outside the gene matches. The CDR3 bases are TGTGCCAGTAGTCTTGGGACTAGCGGCCGCACAGATACGCAGTATTTT. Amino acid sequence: CASSLGTSGRTDTQYF.

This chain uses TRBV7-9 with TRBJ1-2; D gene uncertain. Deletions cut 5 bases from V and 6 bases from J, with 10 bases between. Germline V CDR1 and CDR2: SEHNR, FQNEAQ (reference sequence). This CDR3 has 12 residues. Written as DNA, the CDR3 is TGTGCCAGCAGCCTAGAGCAGGATGGCTACACCTTC. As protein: CASSLEQDGYTF.